The 27 T cell receptor beta chains in this list originate from one sample, sequenced in a study of cytomegalovirus exposure and HLA in healthy donors. PCR primers comprised 60 Vbeta and 13 Jbeta primers. Produced via immunoSEQ multiplex PCR; TCRdb's table is partial and in-frame only. The sample carries about 200,000 clones, roughly 80% recorded once. The source material was PBMCs. The source is a man younger than 40 in good health and CMV-seronegative.

This clone was picked up one time. The chain recombines TRBV2 with TRBJ2-7; 7 nucleotides align to TRBD1. The V gene's germline CDR1 is SNHLY and CDR2 FYNNEI. The CDR3 spans 14 residues. With 6 bases clipped from V and 2 bases from J, the junction kept 7 bases outside the gene matches. DNA of the CDR3: TGTGCCAGCAGGATAGGACAGGCGACCTACGAGCAGTACTTC. Its translation: CASRIGQATYEQYF.

This clone showed up just once. The rearrangement joins TRBV13 to TRBJ2-3; weak D call: TRBD1 (5 bases). The CDR3 runs 14 residues. CDR1 is PRHDT and CDR2 is FYEKMQ in the germline V gene (reference sequence). Trimming removed 5 bases at V and 0 bases at J, with 9 bases between. This CDR3 reads CASSPRTSTDTQYF. The CDR3 DNA reads as TGTGCCAGCAGCCCGCGGACAAGCACAGATACGCAGTATTTT.

The chain uses TRBV10-1 and TRBJ2-3, with 14 nucleotides matching TRBD2. This CDR3 has 19 residues. The germline V gene has CDR1 WNHNN and CDR2 SYGVQD (reference sequence). J gave up 6 bases and V 3 bases, and 14 bases lay outside the gene matches. The CDR3 DNA sequence: TGCGCCAGCAGTGATGGGAGGGTGCGGACTAGCGGGGGGTTTGATACGCAGTATTTT. Its protein is CASSDGRVRTSGGFDTQYF.

CDR3 amino acids: CASSPGRESGANVLTF. Here the CDR3 DNA reads TGTGCCAGCAGTCCCGGACGGGAGTCCGGGGCCAACGTCCTGACTTTC. This chain joins TRBV7-3 and TRBJ2-6; D is perhaps TRBD2 (6 bases). This CDR3 region has 16 residues. Germline values: CDR1 SGHTA, CDR2 FQGTGA. V was cut by 6 bases and J by 4 bases, with 16 bases left in between.

This chain joins TRBV4-3 and TRBJ2-3; 8 bases map to TRBD2. This CDR3 is built from 16 residues. Germline CDR1 and CDR2: LGHNA and YSLEER. The trim removed 3 bases at V and 0 bases at J, leaving 5 bases unmatched. DNA for the CDR3: TGCGCCAGCAGCCAGATGGGCGGGGGGAGCACAGATACGCAGTATTTT. It encodes CASSQMGGGSTDTQYF.

This chain joins TRBV7-3 and TRBJ2-6, with TRBD1 identical over 7 bases. J lost 2 bases, V lost 5 bases, and 12 bases had no gene match. CDR1 and CDR2 from the germline V gene are SGHTA and FQGTGA. The CDR3 length is 18 residues. CDR3 nucleotide sequence: TGTGCCAGCAGCGTCACCGGGACAGCGAGGACTGGGGCCAACGTCCTGACTTTC. It codes for CASSVTGTARTGANVLTF. Supplemented by reference TRBV7-3 and TRBJ2-6, the full variable domain reads GAGVSQTPSNKVTEKGKYVELRCDPISGHTALYWYRQSLGQGPEFLIYFQGTGAADDSGLPNDRFFAVRPEGSVSTLKIQRTERGDSAVYLCASSVTGTARTGANVLTFGAGSRLTVL.

The chain couples TRBV6-1 to TRBJ1-5, with 9 bases matching TRBD1. With 8 bases clipped from V and 5 bases from J, the junction kept 4 bases outside the gene matches. CDR1 and CDR2 from the germline V gene are MNHNS and SASEGT. This CDR3 region has 13 residues. The CDR3 region is CASEGQGYQPQHF. The CDR3 bases are TGTGCCAGCGAGGGACAGGGTTATCAGCCCCAGCATTTT.

J is TRBJ2-1 and V is TRBV18; TRBD2 matches at 9 bases. The J segment lost 10 bases and the V segment lost 2 bases, leaving 3 bases of the junction unmatched. The CDR3 sequence is 13 residues long. The germline gives CDR1 KGHSH, CDR2 LQKENI. The CDR3 DNA follows: TGTGCCAGCTCACCAAGCACTAGCGGGGAGCAGTTCTTC. Translating it yields CASSPSTSGEQFF.

The chain links TRBV7-2 to TRBJ2-1; 7 bases fit TRBD1. J lost 10 bases, V lost 6 bases, and 6 bases had no gene match. The germline gives CDR1 SGHTA, CDR2 FQGNSA. The CDR3 totals 12 residues. CDR3 nucleotides: TGTGCCAGCAGAACAGGGGAGAGGGAGCAGTTCTTC. It yields the protein CASRTGEREQFF.

The V call is TRBV18, the J call TRBJ2-3, with TRBD1 identical over 9 bases. The CDR3 consists of 15 residues. The V gene end was trimmed by 5 bases and the J gene end by 5 bases; junction bases not matched to a gene: 8. The germline V gene encodes CDR1 KGHSH and CDR2 LQKENI. The CDR3 is CASSFDRGTLDTQYF. In nucleotides, the CDR3 is TGTGCCAGCTCATTCGACAGGGGGACGTTAGATACGCAGTATTTT.

This chain links TRBV19 with TRBJ1-1, with 8 bases fitting TRBD1. Germline loops: CDR1 LNHDA, CDR2 SQIVND (reference sequence). V dropped 6 bases and J dropped 4; count of bases not matched to a gene: 4. CDR3 size: 13 residues. CDR3 residues: CASSLTGGTEAFF. The CDR3 DNA is TGTGCCAGTAGCTTAACAGGGGGCACTGAAGCTTTCTTT. The full variable domain, its missing parts supplied by reference TRBV19 and TRBJ1-1, is DGGITQSPKYLFRKEGQNVTLSCEQNLNHDAMYWYRQDPGQGLRLIYYSQIVNDFQKGDIAEGYSVSREKKESFPLTVTSAQKNPTAFYLCASSLTGGTEAFFGQGTRLTVV.

The J gene is TRBJ1-1, the V gene TRBV6-1; the D is unclear. Trimming stripped 4 bases from V and 1 base from J, with 16 bases between. This CDR3 has 16 amino acids. Germline CDR1 is MNHNS and CDR2 is SASEGT. The CDR3 sequence is CASSVQSAAGNTEAFF. The DNA for the CDR3 is TGTGCCAGCAGTGTTCAGTCGGCGGCCGGGAACACTGAAGCTTTCTTT.

The V and J genes are TRBV6-5 and TRBJ2-2; the D gene is possibly TRBD1 (6 bases). The germline gives CDR1 MNHEY, CDR2 SVGAGI. The germline V and J ends were trimmed by 6 bases and 3 bases, with 14 bases remaining between them. The CDR3 consists of 15 residues. The CDR3 sequence is CASSDTGWDTGELFF. CDR3 sequence (DNA): TGTGCCAGCAGCGATACAGGGTGGGACACCGGGGAGCTGTTTTTT.

Of note for this clone: Other nucleotide sequences in the sample specify the same CDR3. The chain employs TRBV6-6 and TRBJ2-2, with D possibly being TRBD1 (6 bases). Germline V lookup: CDR1 MNHNY, CDR2 SVGAGI (reference sequence). Trimming stripped 6 bases from V and 0 bases from J, with 8 bases between. The CDR3 loop spans 14 amino acids. Written as DNA, the CDR3 is TGTGCCAGCAGGAGGACAGCGAACACCGGGGAGCTGTTTTTT. It specifies CASRRTANTGELFF.

The chain joins TRBV7-9 to TRBJ2-2, with D uncertain. Trimming pared 5 bases from V and 2 bases from J, leaving 3 bases between. The germline CDR1 and CDR2 sequences are SEHNR and FQNEAQ (reference sequence). The CDR3 extends over 12 amino acids. The CDR3 DNA follows: TGTGCCAGCAGCCTTAACACCGGGGAGCTGTTTTTT. Translating it yields CASSLNTGELFF. Drawing the rest from reference TRBV7-9 and TRBJ2-2, the complete variable domain is DTGVSQNPRHKITKRGQNVTFRCDPISEHNRLYWYRQTLGQGPEFLTYFQNEAQLEKSRLLSDRFSAERPKGSFSTLEIQRTEQGDSAMYLCASSLNTGELFFGEGSRLTVL.

This clone was detected once. The rearrangement links TRBV5-4 to TRBJ2-1; D may be TRBD1 (6 bases). The V end lost 4 bases, the J end lost 3 bases, and 8 bases lay between the germline ends. Germline loops: CDR1 SGHNT, CDR2 YYREEE (reference sequence). The CDR3 extends over 13 amino acids. This CDR3 reads CASSPDSYNEQFF. CDR3 nucleotide sequence: TGTGCCAGCAGCCCGGACAGCTACAATGAGCAGTTCTTC.

This clone occurred once. The rearrangement uses TRBV10-2 and TRBJ2-2; 7 bases are shared with TRBD2. With V trimmed by 6 bases and J by 3 bases, 4 bases remained unmatched. The germline V gene has CDR1 WSHSY and CDR2 SAAADI. The CDR3 extends over 14 amino acids. CDR3 DNA: TGCGCCAGCAGACCAGCGGGGTACACCGGGGAGCTGTTTTTT. As protein: CASRPAGYTGELFF.

The V gene is TRBV5-1, the J gene TRBJ2-5; 9 nucleotides match TRBD2. Germline V gene lookup returns CDR1 SGHRS and CDR2 YFSETQ. This CDR3 spans 16 amino acids. Trimming took 6 bases from V and 0 from J; bases not matched to a gene: 9. For the CDR3, the DNA is TGCGCCAGCACTCGAAGAGGCGGGGGGGACCAAGAGACCCAGTACTTC. It yields the protein CASTRRGGGDQETQYF.

This CDR3 reads CASSPGGEAGIMLDTQYF. The DNA of the CDR3 is TGTGCCAGCAGCCCGGGCGGGGAAGCCGGCATAATGTTGGATACGCAGTATTTT. The chain joins TRBV7-9 to TRBJ2-3; D is possibly TRBD2 (6 bases). The CDR3 length is 18 residues. Germline V gene data show CDR1 as SEHNR and CDR2 as FQNEAQ (reference sequence). V gave up 5 bases and J gave up 6 bases, with 27 bases separating them.

The chain recombines TRBV28 with TRBJ1-5; 9 nucleotides match TRBD1. V lost 8 bases, J lost 7 bases, and 12 bases stayed unmatched. The CDR3 is made up of 15 amino acids. Germline V gene sequence: CDR1 MDHEN, CDR2 SYDVKM. This CDR3 is CASVSPRQGGQPQHF. Here the CDR3 DNA reads TGTGCCAGCGTGTCGCCGCGACAGGGGGGACAGCCCCAGCATTTT.

The CDR3 spells CASSPQGIGANVLTF. In DNA form, the CDR3 reads TGTGCCAGCAGTCCCCAGGGAATTGGGGCCAACGTCCTGACTTTC. This rearrangement joins TRBV6-5 to TRBJ2-6; a possible D gene is TRBD1 (5 bases). Germline CDR1 is MNHEY and CDR2 is SVGAGI. The length of the CDR3 is 15 residues. Trimming took off 5 bases at V and 3 bases at J, with 11 bases between the two ends.

This clone was picked up a small number of times. The rearrangement links TRBV7-3 to TRBJ2-6; maybe TRBD2 (6 bases). The germline V and J ends were trimmed by 5 bases and 0 bases, with 8 bases remaining between them. CDR3 length: 15 residues. Germline CDR1 and CDR2: SGHTA and FQGTGA. Written as DNA, the CDR3 is TGTGCCAGCAGCCACGGGGGCTCTGGGGCCAACGTCCTGACTTTC. Translated, it gives CASSHGGSGANVLTF.

Here the CDR3 reads CASLTGTPQGTQYF. The CDR3 nucleotides read TGTGCCAGCTTAACAGGGACCCCCCAGGGTACGCAGTATTTT. The rearrangement uses TRBV18 and TRBJ2-3; D perhaps matches TRBD1 (6 bases). This CDR3 region has 14 residues. CDR1 is KGHSH, CDR2 LQKENI, per germline. Trimming took off 7 bases at V and 8 bases at J, with 19 bases between the two ends.

J is TRBJ1-1 and V is TRBV29-1, with D maybe TRBD1 (5 bases). Deletions cut 4 bases from V and 12 bases from J, with 15 bases between. In germline, CDR1 is SQVTM, CDR2 ANQGSEA. The CDR3 is 11 amino acids. CDR3 amino acids: CSVGGGKGSFF. The CDR3 DNA is TGCAGCGTTGGCGGCGGGAAGGGGTCTTTCTTT.

The chain has TRBV5-5 and TRBJ1-6; unclear D gene. CDR3 length: 15 residues. CDR1 and CDR2 from the germline V gene are SGHKS and YYEKEE (reference sequence). Trimming removed 4 bases from V and 10 bases from J, with 18 bases in between. The CDR3 sequence: CASSPNGGIGSPLHF. CDR3 in DNA: TGTGCCAGCAGCCCTAACGGAGGGATCGGGTCACCCCTCCACTTT.

The V and J genes are TRBV13 and TRBJ2-7; D is possibly TRBD2 (6 bases). The V and J ends lost 2 bases and 3 bases respectively, with 11 bases between them. The CDR3 is 14 amino acids. The germline gives CDR1 PRHDT, CDR2 FYEKMQ (reference sequence). CDR3 sequence reads: CASSLTGRVYEQYF. In DNA, the CDR3 is TGTGCCAGCAGCTTAACCGGGAGAGTCTACGAGCAGTACTTC.

The chain uses TRBV25-1 and TRBJ1-6; 8 bases are a match to TRBD1. The J segment lost 7 bases and the V segment lost 5 bases, leaving 10 bases of the junction unmatched. Germline CDR1 MGHDK, CDR2 SYGVNS. This CDR3 is built from 16 residues. The CDR3 reads CASSQTEGQGNSPLHF. The CDR3 DNA reads as TGTGCCAGCAGTCAGACGGAAGGACAGGGAAATTCACCCCTCCACTTT.